The 32 T cell receptor beta chains presented below share a single source sample, sequenced in a study of CD8 T cells in Susac syndrome (dated by TCRdb to about 2019). Libraries came from the immunoSEQ multiplex PCR assay. RNA was extracted using the RNeasy kit, and roughly 0.5 to 1 ug of the RNA was reverse transcribed with random hexamers. Clones were called with MiXCR by TCRdb after fastp trimmed the public reads at Q25, and only in-frame beta chains were retained. Entries are consolidated by CDR3 protein sequence, retaining the most common genes and DNA. The sample table shows 250,000 to 350,000 distinct CDR3 sequences, and approximately 81% are seen once. The biggest ten clones account for 0.11% of the sample. The sample was CD8+ T cells from PBMCs. The receptor set was obtained from a human donor with multiple sclerosis.

The rearrangement joins TRBV5-1 to TRBJ2-7; no clear D gene. The CDR3 consists of 14 residues. Germline V CDR1 and CDR2: SGHRS, YFSETQ. Trimming shortened V by 2 bases and J by 4 bases, and 13 bases separated the two germline ends. CDR3: CASSFRSGLYEQYF. CDR3 nucleotides: TGCGCCAGCAGCTTTCGGTCAGGCTTATACGAGCAGTACTTC.

This clonotype was recorded a few times. The J gene is TRBJ2-1, the V gene TRBV9; 9 nucleotides align to TRBD1. After removal of 3 bases from V and 4 bases from J, the junction contained 2 bases not matched to a gene. This CDR3 has 14 amino acids. CDR1 SGDLS and CDR2 YYNGEE come from the germline V gene. CDR3: CASSGGQGYNEQFF. CDR3 nucleotide sequence: TGTGCCAGCAGCGGTGGACAGGGGTACAATGAGCAGTTCTTC.

The rearrangement joins TRBV29-1 to TRBJ2-7, with 9 positions matching TRBD1. The V gene's germline CDR1 is SQVTM and CDR2 ANQGSEA. V lost 7 bases to trimming and J lost 5 bases; unmatched junction nucleotides: 9. CDR3 length: 13 residues. CDR3: CSGLGQGSHEQYF. In DNA form, the CDR3 reads TGCAGCGGCCTCGGACAGGGGTCCCACGAGCAGTACTTC.

The chain recombines TRBV7-9 with TRBJ1-5; D unclear. The germline V gene encodes CDR1 SEHNR and CDR2 FQNEAQ (reference sequence). The CDR3 is 13 residues long. Trimming shortened V by 5 bases and J by 12 bases, and 17 bases separated the two germline ends. In nucleotides, the CDR3 is TGTGCCAGCAGCGGTCCGGCAGCTCCCGACCAGCATTTT. Translation: CASSGPAAPDQHF. The whole variable domain, filled in from reference TRBV7-9 and TRBJ1-5, reads DTGVSQNPRHKITKRGQNVTFRCDPISEHNRLYWYRQTLGQGPEFLTYFQNEAQLEKSRLLSDRFSAERPKGSFSTLEIQRTEQGDSAMYLCASSGPAAPDQHFGDGTRLSIL.

The chain links TRBV9 to TRBJ1-1; 10 bases agree with TRBD1. V gave up 4 bases and J gave up 4 bases; unmatched junction bases: 7. The CDR3 spans 15 residues. Germline CDR1 SGDLS, CDR2 YYNGEE. The CDR3 reads CASSQYGTGATEAFF. CDR3 sequence (DNA): TGTGCCAGCAGCCAGTATGGGACAGGGGCCACTGAAGCTTTCTTT. Filled out from reference TRBV9 and TRBJ1-1, the complete variable domain reads DSGVTQTPKHLITATGQRVTLRCSPRSGDLSVYWYQQSLDQGLQFLIQYYNGEERAKGNILERFSAQQFPDLHSELNLSSLELGDSALYFCASSQYGTGATEAFFGQGTRLTVV.

This chain links TRBV28 with TRBJ2-5; the match to TRBD2 covers 14 bases. The trim removed 5 bases at V and 4 bases at J, leaving 3 bases unmatched. Germline V gene sequence: CDR1 MDHEN, CDR2 SYDVKM. This CDR3 has 15 amino acids. DNA of the CDR3: TGTGCCAGCAGTAGACTAGCGGGAGGGCCAGAGACCCAGTACTTC. Translated, it gives CASSRLAGGPETQYF. Combining the CDR3 with reference TRBV28 and TRBJ2-5 gives the whole variable domain DVKVTQSSRYLVKRTGEKVFLECVQDMDHENMFWYRQDPGLGLRLIYFSYDVKMKEKGDIPEGYSVSREKKERFSLILESASTNQTSMYLCASSRLAGGPETQYFGPGTRLLVL.

V and J are TRBV11-2 and TRBJ2-7; 7 bases line up with TRBD1. V lost 4 bases and J lost 5; bases outside the gene matches: 2. CDR1 SGHAT and CDR2 FQNNGV come from the germline V gene. This CDR3 is built from 12 residues. CDR3 nucleotides: TGTGCCAGCAGCTCAGGACAGGACGAGCAGTACTTC. Amino acids: CASSSGQDEQYF.

J is TRBJ2-7 and V is TRBV27; TRBD2 matches 7 bases. The ends lost 2 bases at V and 5 bases at J; junction bases unmatched: 3. Germline V gene data show CDR1 as MNHEY and CDR2 as SMNVEV (reference sequence). This CDR3 has 13 amino acids. The DNA for the CDR3 is TGTGCCAGCAGTTTAGCGGGAGACGACGAGCAGTACTTC. Translated, it gives CASSLAGDDEQYF.

The chain has TRBV10-3 and TRBJ2-7; 7 nucleotides match TRBD1. V was pared by 7 bases and J by 4 bases, with 4 bases of the junction left unmatched. Germline CDR1 ENHRY, CDR2 SYGVKD. CDR3 length: 12 amino acids. This CDR3 reads CAITSTGYEQYF. The DNA for the CDR3 is TGTGCCATCACCTCGACAGGGTACGAGCAGTACTTC.

The sample holds one count of this clonotype. This chain joins TRBV13 and TRBJ2-1; 7 bases line up with TRBD2. V lost 3 bases to trimming and J lost 12 bases; unmatched junction nucleotides: 2. The CDR3 spans 11 residues. Germline lookup yields CDR1 PRHDT and CDR2 FYEKMQ (reference sequence). The DNA for the CDR3 is TGTGCCAGCAGCTTCCAGCGGGGGCAGTTCTTC. Translated, it gives CASSFQRGQFF. Full variable domain (missing parts from reference TRBV13 and TRBJ2-1): AAGVIQSPRHLIKEKRETATLKCYPIPRHDTVYWYQQGPGQDPQFLISFYEKMQSDKGSIPDRFSAQQFSDYHSELNMSSLELGDSALYFCASSFQRGQFFGPGTRLTVL.

The chain recombines TRBV29-1 with TRBJ2-7, with D perhaps TRBD2 (5 bases). CDR1 and CDR2 (germline): SQVTM, ANQGSEA. V lost 1 base, J lost 6 bases, and 7 bases lay in between. This CDR3 spans 11 amino acids. The CDR3 DNA sequence: TGCAGCGTTGAAGGGGCGGGCGAGCAGTACTTC. Protein sequence: CSVEGAGEQYF.

This clonotype has just one count. V is TRBV29-1 and J is TRBJ2-7; D may be TRBD2 (7 bases). CDR3 length equals 13 residues. Germline V gene data show CDR1 as SQVTM and CDR2 as ANQGSEA. Trimming cost V 7 bases and J 0 bases, with 13 bases left between them. CDR3 DNA sequence: TGCAGCGCCCACGGGGGGCTCTCCTACGAGCAGTACTTC. As protein: CSAHGGLSYEQYF.

The V call is TRBV7-8, the J call TRBJ2-5; 10 bases match TRBD1. The junction had 10 bases not matched to a gene; V was cut back by 5 bases and J by 4 bases. Per the germline V gene, CDR1 is SGHVS and CDR2 is FQNEAQ. The CDR3 loop spans 16 amino acids. CDR3 DNA: TGTGCCAGCAGCCAATTGTTGGGACAGGGGCGAGAGACCCAGTACTTC. This translates into CASSQLLGQGRETQYF.

The gene calls are TRBV6-6 and TRBJ1-1; D possibly corresponds to TRBD1 (6 bases). This CDR3 region has 16 residues. V dropped 5 bases and J dropped 0 bases, with 16 bases sitting between them. CDR1 MNHNY and CDR2 SVGAGI come from the germline V gene (reference sequence). The CDR3 nucleotides read TGTGCCAGCAGTCCGGACAGTATGGCCTTGAACACTGAAGCTTTCTTT. Amino acids: CASSPDSMALNTEAFF.

The genes are TRBV20-1 and TRBJ2-5; TRBD2 matches at 7 bases. This CDR3 is built from 14 residues. Germline values: CDR1 DFQATT, CDR2 SNEGSKA (reference sequence). Trimming removed 5 bases from V and 4 bases from J; junction bases left unmatched: 10. The chain's CDR3 is CSADPGLVVETQYF. CDR3 nucleotides: TGCAGTGCTGACCCAGGACTAGTTGTAGAGACCCAGTACTTC.

The chain carries TRBV5-6 and TRBJ2-5; D may be TRBD2 (5 bases). CDR3 size: 15 residues. The germline gives CDR1 SGHDT, CDR2 YYEEEE. Trimming took 4 bases from V and 5 from J, leaving 18 bases between them. CDR3 bases: TGTGCCAGCAGCCCGACCCCGAGGGAAGAGGAGACCCAGTACTTC. It encodes CASSPTPREEETQYF.

The genes are TRBV7-9 and TRBJ2-7; D call uncertain. CDR3 length: 16 amino acids. The V and J ends lost 1 base and 0 bases respectively, with 13 bases between them. Germline V gene data show CDR1 as SEHNR and CDR2 as FQNEAQ (reference sequence). CDR3 bases: TGTGCCAGCAGCTTAGTAGGCAGATCGAGCTCCTACGAGCAGTACTTC. Its translation is CASSLVGRSSSYEQYF.

This chain connects TRBV6-2 or TRBV6-3 to TRBJ1-1; D call uncertain. From germline, CDR1 is MNHEY and CDR2 SVGEGT. There are 19 residues in the CDR3. Trimming shortened V by 2 bases and J by 4 bases, and 26 bases separated the two germline ends. The CDR3 coding sequence is TGTGCCAGCAGTTACCTGTCTCCGGGAACCCTGTGGTCCGGCACTGAAGCTTTCTTT. Residues: CASSYLSPGTLWSGTEAFF.

CDR3 protein: CASSPTASGTYEQYF. Written as DNA, the CDR3 is TGTGCCAGCAGCCCCACGGCTAGCGGGACCTACGAGCAGTACTTC. The chain links TRBV7-3 to TRBJ2-7, with TRBD2 matching over 9 bases. The germline gives CDR1 SGHTA, CDR2 FQGTGA. The CDR3 has 15 amino acids. V gave up 5 bases and J gave up 2 bases; unmatched junction bases: 7.

The CDR3 here is CASSLRGEGEKLFF. DNA of the CDR3: TGTGCCAGCAGTCTCAGGGGAGAGGGGGAAAAACTGTTTTTT. The chain employs TRBV27 and TRBJ1-4, with a possible D match to TRBD1 (6 bases). CDR3 length equals 14 residues. Per germline, CDR1 MNHEY and CDR2 SMNVEV (reference sequence). V lost 5 bases to trimming and J lost 8 bases, with 15 bases between them.

The genes are TRBV9 and TRBJ2-7; TRBD1 or TRBD2 may be the D gene (7 bases each). The CDR3 is made up of 16 amino acids. Per the germline V gene, CDR1 is SGDLS and CDR2 is YYNGEE. Trimming removed 4 bases at V and 5 bases at J, with 22 bases between. CDR3 DNA: TGTGCCAGCAGCCCAGGGGGGGCAGGGGTTGTCCACGAGCAGTACTTC. Translation gives CASSPGGAGVVHEQYF.

The J gene is TRBJ1-5, the V gene TRBV28, with 9 positions matching TRBD1. CDR1 MDHEN and CDR2 SYDVKM come from the germline V gene. Losses at the gene ends were 8 bases for V and 5 bases for J; bases not matched to a gene: 10. CDR3 length: 15 residues. CDR3 sequence: CASGPGGTGYQPQHF. The CDR3 nucleotides read TGTGCCAGCGGGCCCGGTGGGACAGGGTATCAGCCCCAGCATTTT.

This clonotype has just a few counts. As DNA, the CDR3 is TGTGCCAGCGGAGAGGGGGGTCCAGATACGCAGTATTTT. It specifies CASGEGGPDTQYF. The chain is built from TRBV27 and TRBJ2-3, with D perhaps TRBD1 or TRBD2 (6 bases each). The V end was cut by 8 bases, the J end by 4 bases, with 13 bases between. Germline assignment: CDR1 MNHEY and CDR2 SMNVEV (reference sequence). The CDR3 consists of 13 residues.

The V gene is TRBV27, the J gene TRBJ1-2; TRBD1 is a possible D gene (5 bases). The CDR3 is 17 amino acids. CDR1 and CDR2 from the germline V gene are MNHEY and SMNVEV (reference sequence). The V gene lost 5 bases and the J gene lost 4 bases, with 23 bases spanning the gap. The chain's CDR3 is CASSPSGRTGPFYGYTF. DNA of the CDR3: TGTGCCAGCAGTCCCTCGGGCCGTACAGGACCCTTCTATGGCTACACCTTC.

V and J are TRBV20-1 and TRBJ2-1; the D is unclear. Trimming left V 0 bases short and J 1 base short, with 13 bases between. The CDR3 length is 16 residues. Germline V gene sequence: CDR1 DFQATT, CDR2 SNEGSKA (reference sequence). The CDR3 spells CSARDRAGRSYNEQFF. The CDR3 DNA is TGCAGTGCTAGAGATCGGGCCGGGCGTTCCTACAATGAGCAGTTCTTC.

This chain uses TRBV28 with TRBJ2-1; 7 nucleotides match TRBD1. Germline-derived CDR1 and CDR2 are MDHEN and SYDVKM. J lost 2 bases, V lost 9 bases, and 16 bases had no gene match. This CDR3 comprises 17 residues. CDR3 in amino acids: CASSPPYRGPTYNEQFF. For the CDR3, the DNA is TGTGCCAGTAGCCCACCTTACAGGGGACCGACCTACAATGAGCAGTTCTTC.

The chain uses TRBV7-9 and TRBJ2-3, with D possibly being TRBD2 (6 bases). V lost 6 bases and J 0 bases, leaving 10 bases between the germline ends. The CDR3 covers 14 residues. Germline CDR1 SEHNR, CDR2 FQNEAQ (reference sequence). Here the CDR3 DNA reads TGTGCCAGCAGTGTAGCGGTCAGCACAGATACGCAGTATTTT. Translating gives CASSVAVSTDTQYF.

The rearrangement links TRBV7-2 to TRBJ2-7; 7 bases fit TRBD2. Looked up from germline, CDR1 is SGHTA and CDR2 is FQGNSA. This CDR3 comprises 13 residues. The ends lost 5 bases at V and 2 bases at J; junction bases unmatched: 3. The CDR3 DNA reads as TGTGCCAGCAGCCCGGGACTACCCTACGAGCAGTACTTC. This gives the protein CASSPGLPYEQYF. The full variable domain, in which reference TRBV7-2 and TRBJ2-7 provide the parts outside the CDR3, is GAGVSQSPSNKVTEKGKDVELRCDPISGHTALYWYRQSLGQGLEFLIYFQGNSAPDKSGLPSDRFSAERTGGSVSTLTIQRTQQEDSAVYLCASSPGLPYEQYFGPGTRLTVT.

The rearrangement uses TRBV28 and TRBJ2-7, with 10 bases aligning to TRBD2. V trimming: 3 bases; J trimming: 2 bases; junction bases outside the gene matches: 7. Germline loops: CDR1 MDHEN, CDR2 SYDVKM. This CDR3 is built from 16 residues. The CDR3 nucleotides read TGTGCCAGCAGTTTTAGGACTAGCGGAGCAACCTACGAGCAGTACTTC. Its translation is CASSFRTSGATYEQYF.

The V and J genes are TRBV11-2 and TRBJ2-5; tentative D call: TRBD1 (6 bases). V lost 5 bases and J 6 bases, leaving 16 bases between the germline ends. From germline, CDR1 is SGHAT and CDR2 FQNNGV. The CDR3 has 14 residues. The CDR3 DNA reads TGTGCCAGCAGCGGAAGACAGGTCCCTAAGACCCAGTACTTC. It encodes CASSGRQVPKTQYF.

The rearrangement links TRBV28 to TRBJ2-7; D gene unclear. Trimming left V 7 bases short and J 6 bases short, with 16 bases between. The germline V gene has CDR1 MDHEN and CDR2 SYDVKM. This CDR3 spans 13 amino acids. The chain's CDR3 is CASTLASALEQYF. CDR3 coding DNA: TGTGCCAGCACCTTGGCATCGGCCCTCGAGCAGTACTTC.

The rearrangement uses TRBV29-1 and TRBJ2-5; either TRBD1 or TRBD2 may supply D (5 bases each). V was cut by 3 bases and J by 5 bases, with 10 bases left in between. The germline V gene has CDR1 SQVTM and CDR2 ANQGSEA. The CDR3 contains 12 residues. CDR3 nucleotides: TGCAGCGTTGATCAAGGGGACGAGACCCAGTACTTC. Protein sequence: CSVDQGDETQYF.